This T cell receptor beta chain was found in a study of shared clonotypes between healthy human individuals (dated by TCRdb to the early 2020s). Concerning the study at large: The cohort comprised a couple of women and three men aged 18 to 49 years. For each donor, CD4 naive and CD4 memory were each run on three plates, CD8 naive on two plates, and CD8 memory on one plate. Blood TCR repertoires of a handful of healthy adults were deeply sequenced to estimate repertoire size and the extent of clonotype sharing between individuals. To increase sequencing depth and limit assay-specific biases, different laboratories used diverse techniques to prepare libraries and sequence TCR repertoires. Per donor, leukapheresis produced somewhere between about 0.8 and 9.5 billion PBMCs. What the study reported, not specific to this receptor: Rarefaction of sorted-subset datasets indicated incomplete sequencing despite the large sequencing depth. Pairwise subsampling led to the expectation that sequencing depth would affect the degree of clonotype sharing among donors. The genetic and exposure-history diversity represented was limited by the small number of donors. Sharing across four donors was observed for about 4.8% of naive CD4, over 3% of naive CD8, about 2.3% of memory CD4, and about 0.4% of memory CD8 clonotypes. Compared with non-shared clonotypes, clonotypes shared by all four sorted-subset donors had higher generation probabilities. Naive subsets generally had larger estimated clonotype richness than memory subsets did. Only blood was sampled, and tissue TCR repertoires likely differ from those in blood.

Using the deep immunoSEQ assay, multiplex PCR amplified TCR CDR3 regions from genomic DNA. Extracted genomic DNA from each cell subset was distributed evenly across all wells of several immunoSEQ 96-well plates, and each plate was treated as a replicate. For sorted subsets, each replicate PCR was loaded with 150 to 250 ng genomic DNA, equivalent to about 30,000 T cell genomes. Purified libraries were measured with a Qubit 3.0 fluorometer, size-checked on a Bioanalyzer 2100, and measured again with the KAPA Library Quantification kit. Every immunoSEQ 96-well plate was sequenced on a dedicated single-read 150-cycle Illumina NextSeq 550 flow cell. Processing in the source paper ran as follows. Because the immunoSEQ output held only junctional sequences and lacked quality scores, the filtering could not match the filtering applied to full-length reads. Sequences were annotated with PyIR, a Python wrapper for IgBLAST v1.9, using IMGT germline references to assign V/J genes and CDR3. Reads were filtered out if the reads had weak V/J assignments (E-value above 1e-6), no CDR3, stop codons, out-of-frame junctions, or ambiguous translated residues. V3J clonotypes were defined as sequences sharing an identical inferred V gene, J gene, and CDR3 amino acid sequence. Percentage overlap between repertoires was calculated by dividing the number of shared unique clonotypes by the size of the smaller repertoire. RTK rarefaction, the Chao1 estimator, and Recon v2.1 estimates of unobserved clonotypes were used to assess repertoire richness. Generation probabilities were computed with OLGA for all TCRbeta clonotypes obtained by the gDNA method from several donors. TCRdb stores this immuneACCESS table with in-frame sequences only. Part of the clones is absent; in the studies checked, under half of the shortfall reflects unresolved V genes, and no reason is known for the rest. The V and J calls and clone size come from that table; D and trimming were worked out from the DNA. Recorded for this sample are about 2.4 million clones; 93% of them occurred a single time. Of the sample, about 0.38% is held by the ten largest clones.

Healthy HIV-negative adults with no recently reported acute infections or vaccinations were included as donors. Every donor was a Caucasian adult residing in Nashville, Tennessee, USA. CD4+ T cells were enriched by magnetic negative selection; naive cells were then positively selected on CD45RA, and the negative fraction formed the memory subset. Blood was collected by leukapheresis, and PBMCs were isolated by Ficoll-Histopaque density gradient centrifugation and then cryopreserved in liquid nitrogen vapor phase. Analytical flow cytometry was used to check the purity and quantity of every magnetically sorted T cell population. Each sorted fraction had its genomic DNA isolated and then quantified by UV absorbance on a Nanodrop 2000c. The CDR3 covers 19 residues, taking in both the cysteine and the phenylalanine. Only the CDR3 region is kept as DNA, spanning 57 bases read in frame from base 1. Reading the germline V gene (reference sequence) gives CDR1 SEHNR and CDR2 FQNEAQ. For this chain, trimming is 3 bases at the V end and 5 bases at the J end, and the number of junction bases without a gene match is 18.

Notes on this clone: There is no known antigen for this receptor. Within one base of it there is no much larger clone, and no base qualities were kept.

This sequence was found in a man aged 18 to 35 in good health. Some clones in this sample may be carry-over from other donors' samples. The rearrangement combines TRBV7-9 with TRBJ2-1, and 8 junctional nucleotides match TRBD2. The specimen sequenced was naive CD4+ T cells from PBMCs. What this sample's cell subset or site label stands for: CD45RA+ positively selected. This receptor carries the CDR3 CASSFNTLAAGAWDNEQFF. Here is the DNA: TGTGCCAGCAGCTTCAACACACTAGCGGCGGGAGCTTGGGACAATGAGCAGTTCTTC.